Listed below are T cell receptor beta chains from one sample, sequenced in a study of shared clonotypes between healthy human individuals. Repertoires were generated with immunoSEQ multiplex PCR, while TCRdb's copy carries only in-frame clones and drops some. The sample shows nearly 600,000 clones, roughly 95% of them seen only once. Sequencing was done on a sample of naive CD8+ T cells sorted from blood. These TCRs come from a woman aged 25 to 39 in good health. CDR3s include the opening cysteine and the closing phenylalanine or tryptophan. The D gene is left open where the match is weak. Only some rows state a clone size, as once, few, many or a class for expanded clones.

-	TRBV5-1	TRBJ2-5	TRBD1	TGCGCCAGCAGCTTGGGTTGGGGCGGACAGGCCCAAGAGACCCAGTACTTC	CASSLGWGGQAQETQYF
-	TRBV10-3	TRBJ2-3	TRBD2	TGTGCCATCAGTGAGTCGATTCGGGCTAGCGGGGGCACAGATACGCAGTATTTT	CAISESIRASGGTDTQYF
-	TRBV19	TRBJ1-5	TRBD1	TGTGCCAGTAGTACCTGGACAGGGGGTGATCAGCCCCAGCATTTT	CASSTWTGGDQPQHF
-	TRBV11-2	TRBJ2-7	TRBD2	TGTGCCAGCAGCTGGGGACTAGCGGGAGCGGTCCACGAGCAGTACTTC	CASSWGLAGAVHEQYF
-	TRBV19	TRBJ2-5	-	TGTGCCAGTAGCGACGAATTCGGGCAAGAGACCCAGTACTTC	CASSDEFGQETQYF
-	TRBV5-8	TRBJ2-2	TRBD1	TGTGCCAGCAGCTTTGGGACAGGGGCCACCGGGGAGCTGTTTTTT	CASSFGTGATGELFF
-	TRBV5-4	TRBJ1-1	-	TGTGCCAGCAGCTTGGCCGAGGCCACTGAAGCTTTCTTT	CASSLAEATEAFF
-	TRBV27	TRBJ1-4	-	TGTGCCAGCAGTCCAAGGGGAAATACTAATGAAAAACTGTTTTTT	CASSPRGNTNEKLFF
-	TRBV5-1	TRBJ2-1	TRBD2	TGCGCCAGCAGCCTACTCTTTGGACTAGAATACAATGAGCAGTTCTTC	CASSLLFGLEYNEQFF
once	TRBV27	TRBJ2-7	TRBD1	TGTGCCAGCAGCCTAGGGACAGGGGGCGCGGAGCAGTACTTC	CASSLGTGGAEQYF
-	TRBV4-2	TRBJ2-3	-	TGTGCCAGCAGCCAAGAAGGAGCTGCAGATACGCAGTATTTT	CASSQEGAADTQYF
-	TRBV10-2	TRBJ2-7	TRBD2	TGCGCCAGCAGTGCCTGGGGGGGTAACGAGCAGTACTTC	CASSAWGGNEQYF
once	TRBV7-9	TRBJ2-1	-	TGTGCCAGCAGCTTAGCGGGGGGATCCGTGGAGCAGTTCTTC	CASSLAGGSVEQFF
-	TRBV6-6	TRBJ2-5	TRBD1	TGTGCCAGCACTGGACAGGGGGCCGTTGAGACCCAGTACTTC	CASTGQGAVETQYF
-	TRBV5-1	TRBJ2-5	-	TGCGCCAGCTATGGCCCAAAAGAGACCCAGTACTTC	CASYGPKETQYF
-	TRBV7-2	TRBJ2-7	TRBD1	TGTGCCAGCAGCGCGGACAGGGACTACGAGCAGTACTTC	CASSADRDYEQYF
-	TRBV7-8	TRBJ2-1	TRBD2	TGTGCCAGCAGCTTAGCACTAGCGGGAGGTCCGTTCTTC	CASSLALAGGPFF
once	TRBV5-6	TRBJ2-1	-	TGTGCCAGCAGATCGAGGGTCAATGAGCAGTTCTTC	CASRSRVNEQFF
-	TRBV29-1	TRBJ2-2	-	TGCAGCGTTGGCGGACTCTCTAACACCGGGGAGCTGTTTTTT	CSVGGLSNTGELFF
-	TRBV5-1	TRBJ2-1	TRBD2	TGCGCCAGCAGCTTTAGCGGGGGAAATGAGCAGTTCTTC	CASSFSGGNEQFF
-	TRBV27	TRBJ2-1	-	TGTGCCAGCAGTTTGCATACAGGAGGAAAAGCGGGTGAGCAGTTCTTC	CASSLHTGGKAGEQFF
once	TRBV27	TRBJ2-7	-	TGTGCCAGCAGTTTGAGGGGTTTTGGTGCAGAAACCCCCTACGAGCAGTACTTC	CASSLRGFGAETPYEQYF
-	TRBV27	TRBJ2-3	-	TGTGCCAGCAGCAATGGGGAGACGCAGTATTTT	CASSNGETQYF
-	TRBV5-1	TRBJ2-1	-	TGCGCCAGCAGCTGGGACTGGCCCTACAATGAGCAGTTCTTC	CASSWDWPYNEQFF
-	TRBV25-1	TRBJ2-1	-	TGTGCCAGCAGTGGCCACAATGAGCAGTTCTTC	CASSGHNEQFF
-	TRBV19	TRBJ2-1	-	TGTGCCAGTAGTTGGAGACTCCCCAATGAGCAGTTCTTC	CASSWRLPNEQFF
-	TRBV7-8	TRBJ2-7	TRBD1	TGTGCCAGCAGCTTATCCGGGACAGGGATCCTCTACGAGCAGTACTTC	CASSLSGTGILYEQYF
-	TRBV7-8	TRBJ2-7	-	TGTGCCAGCCTCGGGGTGGATGGCTACGAGCAGTACTTC	CASLGVDGYEQYF
-	TRBV9	TRBJ2-3	-	TGTGCCAGCGCCCCCCCCTCCGGCTTTCTAGATACGCAGTATTTT	CASAPPSGFLDTQYF